Shown below are 2 T cell receptor beta chains from a single sample sequenced in a study of shared clonotypes between healthy human individuals. Clones were read by immunoSEQ multiplex PCR, and TCRdb kept only the in-frame ones, dropping some. Found here are about a million clones, approximately 68% of them singletons; the top ten hold about 1.5%. The sequenced sample consisted of memory CD4+ T cells sorted from blood. Described subset: CD45RA-negative fraction. These receptors were obtained from a man between 18 and 29 years old in good health.

The CDR3, as DNA: TGCGCCAGCCCCCCAGGTGGCAGGTGTCTGTGGAGTCCGGGGGAGCTGTTTTTT. This sequence encodes CASPPGGRCLWSPGELFF. V is TRBV10-1 and J is TRBJ2-2; D unclear. CDR1 is WNHNN and CDR2 is SYGVQD in the germline V gene (reference sequence). Trimming pared 8 bases from V and 8 bases from J, leaving 30 bases between. The CDR3 covers 18 residues.

This chain links TRBV9 with TRBJ2-5, with 10 bases aligning to TRBD2. Germline values: CDR1 SGDLS, CDR2 YYNGEE. V was pared by 0 bases and J by 2 bases, with 7 bases of the junction left unmatched. The CDR3 spans 17 residues. CDR3 DNA: TGTGCCAGCAGCGTAGCTATAGGAGCGGGGGGGCAAGAGACCCAGTACTTC. Its protein product is CASSVAIGAGGQETQYF.